This T cell receptor beta chain originates from a study of cytomegalovirus exposure and HLA in healthy donors. Sequenced by immunoSEQ multiplex PCR; TCRdb stores in-frame clones only, minus some. The data hold fewer than 200,000 clones, with roughly 96% observed a single time. CDR1 and CDR2 from the germline V gene are SGDLS and YYNGEE. Trimming at V came to 2 bases and at J to 0 bases, leaving 6 bases not matched to a gene. The CDR3 is made up of 17 amino acids. The clonotype was recovered from a woman between 18 and 30 years old in good health and CMV-seronegative. The sample taken for sequencing was PBMCs. V gene TRBV9 combines with J gene TRBJ2-1; 9 bases map to TRBD2. DNA of the CDR3: TGTGCCAGCAGCGTCTTAGCGGGGGCTAGCTCCTACAATGAGCAGTTCTTC. Encoded protein: CASSVLAGASSYNEQFF. The whole variable domain, remainder taken from reference TRBV9 and TRBJ2-1, is DSGVTQTPKHLITATGQRVTLRCSPRSGDLSVYWYQQSLDQGLQFLIQYYNGEERAKGNILERFSAQQFPDLHSELNLSSLELGDSALYFCASSVLAGASSYNEQFFGPGTRLTVL.